The 24 T cell receptor beta chains given below trace back to one sample, sequenced in a study of T cells in Graves' hyperthyroidism and ophthalmopathy. TCR beta CDR3 region amplification was performed from RNA transcripts. HTBI primers were the set used in a first-round RT-PCR of the TCR CDR3. TCRdb re-called the multiplex PCR reads with MiXCR, one entry per CDR3 protein. The sample shows fewer than 650,000 distinct CDR3 sequences, around 15% of them seen only once. Sequencing was performed on blood. These receptors were taken from a woman in her thirties or forties with Graves' ophthalmopathy.

This clonotype has ten or more counts. The chain couples TRBV6-1 to TRBJ1-2; TRBD1 matches 10 bases. The germline gives CDR1 MNHNS, CDR2 SASEGT. V lost 4 bases to trimming and J lost 8 bases; unmatched junction nucleotides: 16. The CDR3 sequence is 17 residues long. The CDR3 DNA follows: TGTGCCAGCAGTGGAGGACCCCTGACAGGGGGCGCGAAGGGCTACACCTTC. Residues: CASSGGPLTGGAKGYTF.

V gene TRBV29-1 combines with J gene TRBJ1-1; D not certain. Deletions cut 4 bases from V and 7 bases from J, with 16 bases between. Looked up from germline, CDR1 is SQVTM and CDR2 is ANQGSEA. This CDR3 is built from 13 residues. The CDR3 here is CSVAEQLGVEAFF. DNA for the CDR3: TGCAGCGTTGCGGAACAGCTCGGGGTTGAAGCTTTCTTT.

At least ten counts were recorded for this clonotype. Here the CDR3 DNA reads TGTGCCAGCAGTTTCGACACCTATAGCAATCAGCCCCAGCATTTT. Translation gives CASSFDTYSNQPQHF. The chain uses TRBV28 and TRBJ1-5; D is undetermined. The CDR3 runs 15 residues. Per germline, CDR1 MDHEN and CDR2 SYDVKM. Trimming cost V 3 bases and J 0 bases, with 9 bases left between them.

The table lists this clonotype with many counts. This sequence joins TRBV6-1 and TRBJ1-3; 7 nucleotides line up with TRBD1. CDR1 and CDR2 from the germline V gene are MNHNS and SASEGT. This CDR3 comprises 15 residues. The junction had 8 bases not matched to a gene; V was cut back by 5 bases and J by 4 bases. The CDR3 reads CASSRTGTAGNTIYF. The DNA for the CDR3 is TGTGCCAGCAGTCGCACCGGGACAGCGGGAAACACCATATATTTT.

This clonotype appeared many times. This chain joins TRBV7-9 and TRBJ1-2, with D uncertain. Germline V gene data show CDR1 as SEHNR and CDR2 as FQNEAQ (reference sequence). Trimming shortened V by 5 bases and J by 5 bases, and 12 bases separated the two germline ends. The CDR3 spans 13 residues. CDR3 sequence: CASSPSGAYGYTF. CDR3 DNA: TGTGCCAGCAGCCCATCGGGAGCTTATGGCTACACCTTC.

There are many counts of this clonotype. The gene calls are TRBV5-1 and TRBJ2-7; 12 positions agree with TRBD2. The CDR3 sequence is 14 residues long. V lost 2 bases, J lost 7 bases, and 4 bases stayed unmatched. CDR1 and CDR2 (germline): SGHRS, YFSETQ. This chain's CDR3 is CASSLGLAGLEQYF. CDR3 nucleotides: TGCGCCAGCAGCTTAGGACTAGCGGGACTTGAGCAGTACTTC. Variable domain in full (rest from reference TRBV5-1 and TRBJ2-7): KAGVTQTPRYLIKTRGQQVTLSCSPISGHRSVSWYQQTPGQGLQFLFEYFSETQRNKGNFPGRFSGRQFSNSRSEMNVSTLELGDSALYLCASSLGLAGLEQYFGPGTRLTVT.

This clonotype has at least ten counts. J is TRBJ1-2 and V is TRBV20-1, with D unclear. Trimming took 5 bases from V and 8 from J, leaving 21 bases between them. Per germline, CDR1 DFQATT and CDR2 SNEGSKA (reference sequence). The CDR3 sequence is 14 residues long. Here the CDR3 reads CSAEEKLAATGYTF. DNA for the CDR3: TGCAGTGCTGAGGAAAAGCTGGCTGCAACCGGCTACACCTTC.

The chain couples TRBV19 to TRBJ2-7; TRBD1 agrees at 8 bases. From germline, CDR1 is LNHDA and CDR2 SQIVND (reference sequence). Trimming at V came to 5 bases and at J to 3 bases, leaving 6 bases not matched to a gene. The CDR3 has 14 residues. Here the CDR3 reads CASSPQGDFYEQYF. The CDR3 DNA follows: TGTGCCAGTAGTCCACAGGGGGACTTCTACGAGCAGTACTTC.

Points on this clonotype: It may be a read error: a sequence one base away is much more abundant. The rearrangement joins TRBV4-3 to TRBJ1-2, with D unclear. The length of the CDR3 is 14 residues. Looked up from germline, CDR1 is LGHNA and CDR2 is YSLEER. The CDR3 DNA reads TGCGCCAGCAGCCAAGGACAACAATCTTATGACTACACCTTC. Amino acids: CASSQGQQSYDYTF.

In regard to this clonotype: A read error may account for a junction end that differs from germline. This chain links TRBV19 with TRBJ2-1; 9 bases match TRBD2. The CDR3 is made up of 15 amino acids. The germline V gene encodes CDR1 LNHDA and CDR2 SQIVND (reference sequence). The CDR3 DNA reads TGCGCCCTAGGGGGGCGGGAGGGCCTTTTTTGCGAGCAGTTCTTC. Encoded protein: CALGGREGLFCEQFF.

The chain has TRBV7-2 and TRBJ2-2; maybe TRBD1 (6 bases). Deletions cut 4 bases from V and 5 bases from J, with 14 bases between. CDR3 length: 15 amino acids. Per germline, CDR1 SGHTA and CDR2 FQGNSA. The CDR3 DNA follows: TGTGCCAGCAGCTCTACCGGGACATTTACCGGGGAGCTGTTTTTT. As protein: CASSSTGTFTGELFF.

This clonotype was counted at least ten times. The chain has TRBV20-1 and TRBJ1-1; tentative D call: TRBD1 (6 bases). Germline CDR1 is DFQATT and CDR2 is SNEGSKA (reference sequence). CDR3 size: 12 residues. V dropped 5 bases and J dropped 11 bases, with 18 bases sitting between them. CDR3 nucleotide sequence: TGCAGTGCTGGTGGACAGAACGAAGAGGCTTTCTTT. Its protein is CSAGGQNEEAFF.

This clonotype was observed many times. V usage is TRBV11-2 and J usage is TRBJ1-1; D gene uncertain. The CDR3 is made up of 16 amino acids. The ends were cut back, 5 bases at V and 9 bases at J, with 25 bases in the middle. Germline V gene sequence: CDR1 SGHAT, CDR2 FQNNGV. The DNA of the CDR3 is TGTGCCAGCAGCCCTAGTAGTATGCTATCGTCGGAACAAGCTTTCTTT. It encodes CASSPSSMLSSEQAFF. The whole variable domain, remainder taken from reference TRBV11-2 and TRBJ1-1, is EAGVAQSPRYKIIEKRQSVAFWCNPISGHATLYWYQQILGQGPKLLIQFQNNGVVDDSQLPKDRFSAERLKGVDSTLKIQPAKLEDSAVYLCASSPSSMLSSEQAFFGQGTRLTVV.

In its sample, this clonotype was seen many times. The chain employs TRBV20-1 and TRBJ2-7; TRBD1 aligns across 7 bases. CDR3 size: 14 residues. Unmatched junction bases numbered 10, after V lost 6 bases and J lost 2 bases. In germline, CDR1 is DFQATT, CDR2 SNEGSKA (reference sequence). In DNA, the CDR3 is TGCAGTGCCAATTCTCAGGGGGTCCCCTACGAGCAGTACTTC. It is translated as CSANSQGVPYEQYF.

There are many counts of this clonotype. The chain carries TRBV3-1 and TRBJ2-7, with 7 bases identical to TRBD2. With V trimmed by 0 bases and J by 2 bases, 7 bases remained unmatched. The germline gives CDR1 LGHDT, CDR2 YNNKEL (reference sequence). CDR3 length: 16 residues. CDR3 sequence (DNA): TGTGCCAGCAGCCAAGACCGGACTAGTAAGACCTACGAGCAGTACTTC. Its translation is CASSQDRTSKTYEQYF.

There are a few counts of this clonotype. The rearrangement links TRBV4-1 to TRBJ2-5; TRBD1 aligns across 7 bases. Germline CDR1 MGHRA, CDR2 YSYEKL. V dropped 2 bases and J dropped 1; count of bases not matched to a gene: 4. The CDR3 is 15 amino acids. The CDR3 loop reads CASSQTGVLQETQYF. In nucleotides, the CDR3 is TGCGCCAGCAGCCAAACAGGGGTTCTCCAAGAGACCCAGTACTTC.

This clonotype was picked up many times. This chain connects TRBV6-2 or TRBV6-3 to TRBJ1-1; no firm D call. The V and J ends lost 0 bases and 3 bases respectively, with 8 bases between them. Germline loops: CDR1 MNHEY, CDR2 SVGEGT. CDR3 length: 14 residues. CDR3 region: CASSYSRTDTEAFF. For the CDR3, the DNA is TGTGCCAGCAGTTACTCGCGGACCGACACTGAAGCTTTCTTT.

At least ten counts were recorded for this clonotype. The V gene is TRBV7-2, the J gene TRBJ2-5; D is possibly TRBD2 (6 bases). Trimming pared 1 base from V and 2 bases from J, leaving 14 bases between. CDR1 is SGHTA and CDR2 is FQGNSA in the germline V gene. The CDR3 contains 16 residues. CDR3 protein: CASSLGASVSQETQYF. CDR3 bases: TGTGCCAGCAGCTTAGGGGCTAGCGTCTCACAAGAGACCCAGTACTTC.

A few counts support this clonotype. The chain is built from TRBV12-3 or TRBV12-4 and TRBJ2-7, with 7 nucleotides matching TRBD1. V was pared by 4 bases and J by 6 bases, with 9 bases of the junction left unmatched. CDR3 length: 14 residues. The CDR3 DNA sequence: TGTGCCAGCAGTTCTCGACAGGGCTTGAGCGAGCAGTACTTC. Its translation: CASSSRQGLSEQYF.

This clonotype has ten or more counts. The chain recombines TRBV25-1 with TRBJ1-5; 10 nucleotides agree with TRBD1. The germline gives CDR1 MGHDK, CDR2 SYGVNS. The trim removed 4 bases at V and 6 bases at J, leaving 6 bases unmatched. This CDR3 is 15 amino acids long. The CDR3 is CASSGTGGLGQPQHF. The CDR3 bases are TGTGCCAGCAGTGGGACAGGGGGATTGGGTCAGCCCCAGCATTTT.

The J gene is TRBJ1-3, the V gene TRBV29-1; no definite D call. Trimming removed 7 bases at V and 1 base at J, with 11 bases between. The CDR3 extends over 13 amino acids. The germline V gene has CDR1 SQVTM and CDR2 ANQGSEA. The CDR3 region has the DNA TGCAGCGCCCAGACTGGGTCTGGAAACACCATATATTTT. Translation: CSAQTGSGNTIYF.

This clonotype was seen at least ten times. The chain is built from TRBV12-3 or TRBV12-4 and TRBJ2-7, with D possibly being TRBD2 (5 bases). The V and J ends lost 7 bases and 2 bases respectively, with 21 bases between them. The CDR3 spans 16 residues. CDR3 amino acids: CASTPTAGGLAYEQYF. Here the CDR3 DNA reads TGTGCCAGCACCCCGACGGCTGGAGGCCTCGCCTACGAGCAGTACTTC.

This clonotype has ten or more counts. The gene calls are TRBV20-1 and TRBJ1-3, with unresolved D. Trimming cost V 2 bases and J 7 bases, with 9 bases left between them. Germline V lookup: CDR1 DFQATT, CDR2 SNEGSKA (reference sequence). The CDR3 is 12 residues long. The CDR3 bases are TGCAGTGCTAGAAACAGCGGGAACACCATATATTTT. Amino acids: CSARNSGNTIYF.

This clonotype was found many times. The chain carries TRBV6-1 and TRBJ1-5; D is ambiguous. Germline values: CDR1 MNHNS, CDR2 SASEGT. The CDR3 is made up of 13 amino acids. Deletions cut 6 bases from V and 4 bases from J, with 10 bases between. The CDR3 protein is CASRVRENQPQHF. The CDR3 region has the DNA TGTGCCAGCAGAGTGAGAGAAAATCAGCCCCAGCATTTT.